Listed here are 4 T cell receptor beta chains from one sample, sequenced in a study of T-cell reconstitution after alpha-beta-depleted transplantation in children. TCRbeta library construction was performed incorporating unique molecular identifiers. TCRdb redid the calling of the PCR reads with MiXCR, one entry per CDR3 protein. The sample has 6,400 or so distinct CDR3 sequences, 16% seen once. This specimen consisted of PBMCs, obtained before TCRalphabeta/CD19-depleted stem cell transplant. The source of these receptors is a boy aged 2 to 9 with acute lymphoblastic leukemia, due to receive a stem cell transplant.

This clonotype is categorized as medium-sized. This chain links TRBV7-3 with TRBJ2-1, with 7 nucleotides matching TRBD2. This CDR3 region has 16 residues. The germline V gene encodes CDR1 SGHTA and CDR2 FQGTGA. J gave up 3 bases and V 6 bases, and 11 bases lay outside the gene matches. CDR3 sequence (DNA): TGTGCCAGCAGTCCTCGTGGGCTAGCGGACTACAATGAGCAGTTCTTC. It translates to CASSPRGLADYNEQFF.

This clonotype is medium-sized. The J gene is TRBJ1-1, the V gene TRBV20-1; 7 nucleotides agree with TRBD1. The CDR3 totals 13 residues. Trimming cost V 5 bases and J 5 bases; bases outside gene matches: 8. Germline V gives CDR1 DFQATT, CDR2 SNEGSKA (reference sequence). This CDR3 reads CSALWDSGTEAFF. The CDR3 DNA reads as TGCAGTGCTCTTTGGGACAGCGGGACTGAAGCTTTCTTT.

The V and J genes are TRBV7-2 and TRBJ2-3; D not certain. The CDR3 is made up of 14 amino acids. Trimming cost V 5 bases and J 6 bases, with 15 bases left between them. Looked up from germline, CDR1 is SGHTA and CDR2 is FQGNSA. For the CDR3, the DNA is TGTGCCAGCAGCGGGTCGTCTCGACTCGATACGCAGTATTTT. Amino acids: CASSGSSRLDTQYF.

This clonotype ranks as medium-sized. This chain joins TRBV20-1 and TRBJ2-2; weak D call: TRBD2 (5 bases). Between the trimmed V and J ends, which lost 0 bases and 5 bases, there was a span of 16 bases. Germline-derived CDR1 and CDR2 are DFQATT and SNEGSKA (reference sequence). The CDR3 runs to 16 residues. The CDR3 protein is CSARELGSPITGELFF. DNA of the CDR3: TGCAGTGCTAGAGAACTAGGCTCCCCCATAACCGGGGAGCTGTTTTTT.